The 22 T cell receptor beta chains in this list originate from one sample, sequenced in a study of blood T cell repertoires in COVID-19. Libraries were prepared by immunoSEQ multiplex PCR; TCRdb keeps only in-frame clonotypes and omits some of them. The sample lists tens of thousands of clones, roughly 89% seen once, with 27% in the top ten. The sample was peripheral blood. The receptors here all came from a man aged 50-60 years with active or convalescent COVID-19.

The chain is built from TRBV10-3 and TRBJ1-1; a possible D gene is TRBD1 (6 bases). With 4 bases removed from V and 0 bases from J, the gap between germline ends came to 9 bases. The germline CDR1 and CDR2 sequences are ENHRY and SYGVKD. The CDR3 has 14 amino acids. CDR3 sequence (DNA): TGTGCCATCAGTGGCGGACAGATGAACACTGAAGCTTTCTTT. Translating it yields CAISGGQMNTEAFF.

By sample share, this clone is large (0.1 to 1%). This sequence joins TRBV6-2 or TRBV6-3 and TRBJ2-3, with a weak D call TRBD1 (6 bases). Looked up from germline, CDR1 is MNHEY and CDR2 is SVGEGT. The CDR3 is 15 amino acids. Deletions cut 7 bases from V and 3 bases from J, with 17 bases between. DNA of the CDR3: TGTGCCAGCAACCCCAGGGGAGTTGAGACAGATACGCAGTATTTT. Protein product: CASNPRGVETDTQYF.

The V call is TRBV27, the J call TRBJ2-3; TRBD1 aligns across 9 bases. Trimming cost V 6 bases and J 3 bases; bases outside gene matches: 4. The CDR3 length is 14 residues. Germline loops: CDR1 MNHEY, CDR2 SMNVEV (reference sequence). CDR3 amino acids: CASRYRGRTDTQYF. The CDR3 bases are TGTGCCAGCAGATACAGGGGGCGGACAGATACGCAGTATTTT.

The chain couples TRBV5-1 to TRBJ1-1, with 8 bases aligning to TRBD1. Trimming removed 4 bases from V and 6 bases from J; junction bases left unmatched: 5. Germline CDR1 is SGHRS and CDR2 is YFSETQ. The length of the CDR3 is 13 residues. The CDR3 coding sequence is TGCGCCAGCAGCGTTCAGGGGGCCCCTGAAGCTTTCTTT. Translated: CASSVQGAPEAFF.

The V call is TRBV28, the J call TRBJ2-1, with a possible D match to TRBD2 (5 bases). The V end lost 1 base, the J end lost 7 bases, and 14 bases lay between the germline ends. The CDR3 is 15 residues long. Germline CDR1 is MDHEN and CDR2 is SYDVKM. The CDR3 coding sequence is TGTGCCAGCAGTTTATTATCCGGGAAACTTAATGAGCAGTTCTTC. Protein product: CASSLLSGKLNEQFF.

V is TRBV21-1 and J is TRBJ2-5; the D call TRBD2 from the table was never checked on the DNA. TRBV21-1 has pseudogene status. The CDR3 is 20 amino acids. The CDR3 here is CASSKFGAGRWKQAGETQYF. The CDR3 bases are TGTGCCAGCAGCAAATTCGGGGCGGGACGGTGGAAACAGGCGGGGGAGACCCAGTACTTC.

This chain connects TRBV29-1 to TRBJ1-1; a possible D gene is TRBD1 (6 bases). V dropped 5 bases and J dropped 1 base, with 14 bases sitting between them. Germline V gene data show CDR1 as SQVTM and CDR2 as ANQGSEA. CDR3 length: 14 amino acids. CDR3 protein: CSVKAMTGNTEAFF. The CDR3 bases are TGCAGCGTTAAAGCGATGACAGGGAACACTGAAGCTTTCTTT. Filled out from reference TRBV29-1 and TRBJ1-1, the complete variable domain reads SAVISQKPSRDICQRGTSLTIQCQVDSQVTMMFWYRQQPGQSLTLIATANQGSEATYESGFVIDKFPISRPNLTFSTLTVSNMSPEDSSIYLCSVKAMTGNTEAFFGQGTRLTVV.

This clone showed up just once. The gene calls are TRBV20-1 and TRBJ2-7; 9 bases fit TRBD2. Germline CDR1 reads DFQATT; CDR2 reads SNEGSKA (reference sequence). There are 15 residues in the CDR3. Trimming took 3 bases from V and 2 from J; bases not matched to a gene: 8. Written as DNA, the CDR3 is TGCAGTGCTAGTCCCTTAGCTAGCGGGGCCTACGAGCAGTACTTC. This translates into CSASPLASGAYEQYF.

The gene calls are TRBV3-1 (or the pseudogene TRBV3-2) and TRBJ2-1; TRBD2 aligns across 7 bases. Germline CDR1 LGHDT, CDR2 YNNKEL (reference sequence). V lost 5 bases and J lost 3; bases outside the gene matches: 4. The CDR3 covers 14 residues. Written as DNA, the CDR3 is TGTGCCAGCAGCGTCCGGACTAGCTACAATGAGCAGTTCTTC. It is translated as CASSVRTSYNEQFF.

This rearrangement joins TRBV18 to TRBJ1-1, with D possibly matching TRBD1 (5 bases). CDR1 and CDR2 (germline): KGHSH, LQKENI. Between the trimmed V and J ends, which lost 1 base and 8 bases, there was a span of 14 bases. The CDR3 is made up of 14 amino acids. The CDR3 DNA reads TGTGCCAGCTCACCACGGACCGGGGGTCAGGAAGCTTTCTTT. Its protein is CASSPRTGGQEAFF. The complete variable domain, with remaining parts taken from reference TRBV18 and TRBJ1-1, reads NAGVMQNPRHLVRRRGQEARLRCSPMKGHSHVYWYRQLPEEGLKFMVYLQKENIIDESGMPKERFSAEFPKEGPSILRIQQVVRGDSAAYFCASSPRTGGQEAFFGQGTRLTVV.

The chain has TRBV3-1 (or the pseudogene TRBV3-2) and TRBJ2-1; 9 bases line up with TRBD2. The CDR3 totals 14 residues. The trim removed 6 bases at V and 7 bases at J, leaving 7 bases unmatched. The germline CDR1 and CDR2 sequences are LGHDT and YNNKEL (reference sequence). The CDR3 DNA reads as TGTGCCAGCAGTCTGGCGGGAGGGTCGAATGAGCAGTTCTTC. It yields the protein CASSLAGGSNEQFF.

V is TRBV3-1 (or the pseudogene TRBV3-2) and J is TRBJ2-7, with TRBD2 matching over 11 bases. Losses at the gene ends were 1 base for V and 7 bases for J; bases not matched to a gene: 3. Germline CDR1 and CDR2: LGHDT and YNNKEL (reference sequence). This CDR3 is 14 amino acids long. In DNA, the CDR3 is TGTGCCAGCAGCCAAGGACTAGCGGGACTTGAGCAGTACTTC. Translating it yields CASSQGLAGLEQYF.

The CDR3 reads CASSFSRGYEQYF. Written as DNA, the CDR3 is TGTGCCAGCAGTTTCTCTAGGGGGTACGAGCAGTACTTC. The rearrangement uses TRBV27 and TRBJ2-7, with D perhaps TRBD1 (6 bases). Germline V gene data show CDR1 as MNHEY and CDR2 as SMNVEV (reference sequence). The CDR3 is 13 residues long. The V and J ends lost 3 bases and 4 bases respectively, with 10 bases between them.

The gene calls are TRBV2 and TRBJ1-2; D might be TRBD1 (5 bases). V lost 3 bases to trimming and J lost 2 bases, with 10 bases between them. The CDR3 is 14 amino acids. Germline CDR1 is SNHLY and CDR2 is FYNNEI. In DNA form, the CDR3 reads TGTGCCAGCAGTGAGTTAGACAGAAACTATGGCTACACCTTC. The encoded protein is CASSELDRNYGYTF.

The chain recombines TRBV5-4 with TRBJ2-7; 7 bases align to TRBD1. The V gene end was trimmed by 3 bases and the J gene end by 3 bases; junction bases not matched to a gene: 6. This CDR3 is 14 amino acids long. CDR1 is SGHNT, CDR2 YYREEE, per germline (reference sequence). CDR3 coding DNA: TGTGCCAGCAGCTCACCGGGACAGAGCTACGAGCAGTACTTC. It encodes CASSSPGQSYEQYF. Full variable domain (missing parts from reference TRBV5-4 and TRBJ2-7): ETGVTQSPTHLIKTRGQQVTLRCSSQSGHNTVSWYQQALGQGPQFIFQYYREEENGRGNFPPRFSGLQFPNYSSELNVNALELDDSALYLCASSSPGQSYEQYFGPGTRLTVT.

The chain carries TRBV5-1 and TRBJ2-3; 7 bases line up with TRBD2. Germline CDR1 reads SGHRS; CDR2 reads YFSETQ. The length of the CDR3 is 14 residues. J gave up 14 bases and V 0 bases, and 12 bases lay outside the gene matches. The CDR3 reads CASSLERREVRRYF. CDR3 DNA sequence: TGCGCCAGCAGCTTGGAGCGTCGGGAGGTTCGCAGGTATTTT.

CDR3 DNA: TGTGCCAGCAGCCACAGGGGGCATAATTCACCCCTCCACTTT. Its protein product is CASSHRGHNSPLHF. The V and J genes are TRBV3-1 (or the pseudogene TRBV3-2) and TRBJ1-6; 8 nucleotides align to TRBD1. Germline V gives CDR1 LGHDT, CDR2 YNNKEL (reference sequence). CDR3 length: 14 amino acids. V dropped 3 bases and J dropped 5; count of bases not matched to a gene: 0.

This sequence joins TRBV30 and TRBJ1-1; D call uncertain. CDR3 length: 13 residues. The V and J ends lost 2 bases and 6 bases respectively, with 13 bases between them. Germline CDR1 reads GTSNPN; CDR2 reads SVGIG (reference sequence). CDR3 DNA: TGTGCCTGGAGTCCTCCTACAGTAGCTGAAGCTTTCTTT. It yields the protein CAWSPPTVAEAFF.

The CDR3 loop reads CASSYSAQRGRQPQHF. The CDR3 DNA reads as TGTGCCAGCAGTTACTCAGCACAGAGGGGGCGTCAGCCCCAGCATTTT. The rearrangement uses TRBV6-2 or TRBV6-3 and TRBJ1-5; 7 bases are shared with TRBD1. Germline CDR1 reads MNHEY; CDR2 reads SVGEGT. The V and J ends lost 0 bases and 6 bases, in that order; junction bases with no gene match: 8. This CDR3 is built from 16 residues.

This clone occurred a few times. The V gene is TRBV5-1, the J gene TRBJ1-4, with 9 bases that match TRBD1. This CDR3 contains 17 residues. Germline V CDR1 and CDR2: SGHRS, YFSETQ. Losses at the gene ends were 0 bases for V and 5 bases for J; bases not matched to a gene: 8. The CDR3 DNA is TGCGCCAGCAGCTTGGCGGGACAGGGAAGAGGCAATGAAAAACTGTTTTTT. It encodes CASSLAGQGRGNEKLFF.

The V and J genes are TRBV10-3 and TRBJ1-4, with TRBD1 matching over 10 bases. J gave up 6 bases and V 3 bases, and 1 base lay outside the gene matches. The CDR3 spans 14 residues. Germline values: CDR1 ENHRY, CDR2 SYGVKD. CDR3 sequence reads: CAISDGTGDEKLFF. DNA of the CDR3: TGTGCCATCAGTGACGGGACAGGGGATGAAAAACTGTTTTTT.

CDR3 bases: TGCGCCAGCAGCTCCGCGACTGGGTTGGAGACCCAGTACTTC. Protein product: CASSSATGLETQYF. V is TRBV5-1 and J is TRBJ2-5, with D unclear. This CDR3 comprises 14 residues. Germline-derived CDR1 and CDR2 are SGHRS and YFSETQ. Trimming cost V 3 bases and J 5 bases, with 14 bases left between them.